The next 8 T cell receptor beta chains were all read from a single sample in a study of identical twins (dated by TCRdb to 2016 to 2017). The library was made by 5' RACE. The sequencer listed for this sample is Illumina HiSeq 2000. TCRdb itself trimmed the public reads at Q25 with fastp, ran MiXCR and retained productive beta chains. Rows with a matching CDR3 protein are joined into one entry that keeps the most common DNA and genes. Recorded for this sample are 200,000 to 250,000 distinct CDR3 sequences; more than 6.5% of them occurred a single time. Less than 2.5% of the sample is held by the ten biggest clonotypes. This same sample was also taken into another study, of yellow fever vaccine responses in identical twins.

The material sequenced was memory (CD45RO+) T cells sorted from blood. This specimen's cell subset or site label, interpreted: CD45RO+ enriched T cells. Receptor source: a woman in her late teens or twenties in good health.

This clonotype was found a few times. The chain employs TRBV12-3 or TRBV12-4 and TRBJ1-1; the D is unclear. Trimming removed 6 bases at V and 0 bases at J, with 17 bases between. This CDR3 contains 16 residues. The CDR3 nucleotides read TGTGCCAGCAGATCCAACCGCGACCTAATGAACACTGAAGCTTTCTTT. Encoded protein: CASRSNRDLMNTEAFF.

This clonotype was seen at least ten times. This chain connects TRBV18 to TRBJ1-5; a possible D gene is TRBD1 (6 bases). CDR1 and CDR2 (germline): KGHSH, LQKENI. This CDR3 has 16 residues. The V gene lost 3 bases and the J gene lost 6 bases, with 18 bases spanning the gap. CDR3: CASSPESGTWSQPQHF. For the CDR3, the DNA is TGTGCCAGCTCACCTGAGAGCGGGACATGGTCTCAGCCCCAGCATTTT. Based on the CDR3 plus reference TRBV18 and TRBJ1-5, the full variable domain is NAGVMQNPRHLVRRRGQEARLRCSPMKGHSHVYWYRQLPEEGLKFMVYLQKENIIDESGMPKERFSAEFPKEGPSILRIQQVVRGDSAAYFCASSPESGTWSQPQHFGDGTRLSIL.

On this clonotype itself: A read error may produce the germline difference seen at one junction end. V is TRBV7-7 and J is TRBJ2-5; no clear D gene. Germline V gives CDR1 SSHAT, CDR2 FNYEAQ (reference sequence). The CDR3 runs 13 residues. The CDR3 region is CASSRAPSETQYF. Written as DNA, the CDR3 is TGTGCTAGCAGCCGAGCCCCGTCGGAGACCCAGTACTTC.

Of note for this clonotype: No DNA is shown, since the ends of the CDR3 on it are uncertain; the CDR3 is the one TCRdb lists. Here the CDR3 reads CASILGAGTDTQYF. The chain couples TRBV2 to TRBJ2-3; the tabulated D call, TRBD1, remains unverified against the DNA. Per germline, CDR1 SNHLY and CDR2 FYNNEI. The CDR3 sequence runs 14 residues, both termini included.

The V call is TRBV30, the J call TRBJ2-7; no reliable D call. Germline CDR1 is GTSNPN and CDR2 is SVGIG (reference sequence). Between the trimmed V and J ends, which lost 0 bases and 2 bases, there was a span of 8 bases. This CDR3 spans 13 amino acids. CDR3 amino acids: CAWSVKGPYEQYF. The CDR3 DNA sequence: TGTGCCTGGAGTGTAAAAGGGCCCTACGAGCAGTACTTC. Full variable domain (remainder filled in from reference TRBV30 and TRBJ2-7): SQTIHQWPATLVQPVGSPLSLECTVEGTSNPNLYWYRQAAGRGLQLLFYSVGIGQISSEVPQNLSASRPQDRQFILSSKKLLLSDSGFYLCAWSVKGPYEQYFGPGTRLTVT.

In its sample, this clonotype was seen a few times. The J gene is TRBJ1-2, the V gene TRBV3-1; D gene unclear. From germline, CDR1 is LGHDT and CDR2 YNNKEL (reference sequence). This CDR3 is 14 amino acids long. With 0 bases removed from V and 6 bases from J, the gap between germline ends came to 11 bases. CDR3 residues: CASSQDSWANGYTF. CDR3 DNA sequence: TGTGCCAGCAGCCAAGATTCGTGGGCCAATGGCTACACCTTC.

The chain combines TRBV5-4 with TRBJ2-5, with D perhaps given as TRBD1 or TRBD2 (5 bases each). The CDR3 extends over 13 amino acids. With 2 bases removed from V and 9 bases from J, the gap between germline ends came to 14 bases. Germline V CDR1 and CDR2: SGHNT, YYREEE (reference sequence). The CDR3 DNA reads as TGTGCCAGCAGCTTCGGCGACGGGGCGGCCCAGTACTTC. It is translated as CASSFGDGAAQYF.

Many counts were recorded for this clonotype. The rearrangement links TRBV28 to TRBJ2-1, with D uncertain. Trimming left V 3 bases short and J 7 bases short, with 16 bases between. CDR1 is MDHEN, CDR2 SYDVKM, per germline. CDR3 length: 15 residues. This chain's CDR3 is CASSFGPALGNEQFF. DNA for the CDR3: TGTGCCAGCAGTTTTGGACCGGCGCTGGGAAATGAGCAGTTCTTC.